A single sample gave rise to the 13 T cell receptor beta chains below, sequenced in a study of OX40 agonist ivuxolimab in advanced cancers. Clones were sequenced by immunoSEQ multiplex PCR, and TCRdb holds only the in-frame ones, with some missing. The sample has about 84,000 clones; approximately 85% are singletons. Sequenced here: CD4+ or CD8+ T cells sorted from blood, sampled in a trial of the OX40 agonist ivuxolimab. Receptors originate from an adult with an advanced solid tumor such as melanoma, head and neck, liver or kidney cancer.

J is TRBJ1-5 and V is TRBV18, with 7 bases lining up with TRBD1. V shed 5 bases, J shed 3 bases, and the junction held 4 bases outside the gene matches. This CDR3 has 14 amino acids. Germline V gives CDR1 KGHSH, CDR2 LQKENI. CDR3 nucleotides: TGTGCCAGCTCATCCCAGGGGGTCAATCAGCCCCAGCATTTT. Encoded protein: CASSSQGVNQPQHF.

The gene calls are TRBV27 and TRBJ2-3; 9 nucleotides line up with TRBD1. After removal of 5 bases from V and 2 bases from J, the junction contained 11 bases not matched to a gene. The CDR3 is made up of 17 amino acids. CDR1 and CDR2 from the germline V gene are MNHEY and SMNVEV (reference sequence). CDR3 in DNA: TGTGCCAGCAGTAAGGGACAGGGTGGATACAACACAGATACGCAGTATTTT. Residues: CASSKGQGGYNTDTQYF.

The chain recombines TRBV5-6 with TRBJ1-1; 12 positions agree with TRBD1. CDR3 length equals 15 residues. Germline CDR1 and CDR2: SGHDT and YYEEEE. J lost 5 bases, V lost 4 bases, and 6 bases had no gene match. The CDR3 is CASSRGTGGDTEAFF. The CDR3 DNA sequence: TGTGCCAGCAGCCGGGGGACAGGGGGCGATACTGAAGCTTTCTTT.

The V gene is TRBV29-1, the J gene TRBJ2-7; D is unresolved. Germline-derived CDR1 and CDR2 are SQVTM and ANQGSEA. CDR3 length: 14 residues. Trimming stripped 3 bases from V and 0 bases from J, with 12 bases between. CDR3 coding DNA: TGCAGCGTTGAGGGTCAGAATAGCTCCTACGAGCAGTACGTC. Translated: CSVEGQNSSYEQYV.

The chain carries TRBV5-1 and TRBJ1-1, with D unclear. The V and J ends lost 4 bases and 2 bases respectively, with 9 bases between them. Germline assignment: CDR1 SGHRS and CDR2 YFSETQ. The CDR3 consists of 13 residues. The CDR3 region is CASSLRLNTEAFF. The CDR3 nucleotides are TGCGCCAGCAGCCTCAGACTCAACACTGAAGCTTTCTTT.

V is TRBV21-1 and J is TRBJ2-1; no DNA check was done on the table's D call, TRBD2. TRBV21-1 is a known pseudogene. The CDR3 covers 16 residues. CDR3 bases: TGTGCCAGCAGCACCGAGGGGGGGCAGTTGGACAATGAGCAGTTCTTC. Translated, it gives CASSTEGGQLDNEQFF.

This clone was detected once. The rearrangement joins TRBV11-3 to TRBJ2-3; no definite D call. This CDR3 spans 14 amino acids. The ends were cut back, 0 bases at V and 5 bases at J, with 9 bases in the middle. Germline V lookup: CDR1 SGHNT, CDR2 YENEEA. The CDR3, as DNA: TGTGCCAGCAGCTTAGAAGGTTCCAGAGATACGCAGTATTTT. Amino acids: CASSLEGSRDTQYF.

The DNA of the CDR3 is TGTGCCAGCAGCCGGGGGGGGAATAGCAATCAGCCCCAGCATTTT. Its translation is CASSRGGNSNQPQHF. The J gene is TRBJ1-5, the V gene TRBV19; D is perhaps TRBD1 (5 bases). The germline V and J ends were trimmed by 9 bases and 0 bases, with 15 bases remaining between them. This CDR3 has 15 amino acids. Germline CDR1 and CDR2: LNHDA and SQIVND (reference sequence).

The chain is built from TRBV11-2 and TRBJ1-2, with D possibly TRBD1 on 6 matching bases. CDR3 length: 15 residues. Germline CDR1 and CDR2: SGHAT and FQNNGV. V gave up 6 bases and J gave up 3 bases, with 17 bases separating them. The CDR3 loop reads CASRGYRDVHYGYTF. The CDR3, as DNA: TGTGCCAGCAGGGGCTACAGGGACGTTCACTATGGCTACACCTTC.

The CDR3 DNA reads as TGTGCCAGCAGCTTGGCGCTGGGGGTCACTGAAGCTTTCTTT. Its protein product is CASSLALGVTEAFF. The rearrangement uses TRBV5-4 and TRBJ1-1; a weak D match, TRBD1 (5 bases). Trimming took 0 bases from V and 4 from J, leaving 10 bases between them. The length of the CDR3 is 14 residues. Germline assignment: CDR1 SGHNT and CDR2 YYREEE (reference sequence).

The rearrangement joins TRBV2 to TRBJ1-1, with D possibly matching TRBD1 (5 bases). The germline V gene encodes CDR1 SNHLY and CDR2 FYNNEI. The CDR3 covers 14 residues. V lost 3 bases and J lost 4, with 12 bases in between. This CDR3 is CASSDWGRSTEAFF. CDR3 DNA: TGTGCCAGCAGTGACTGGGGGAGGAGCACTGAAGCTTTCTTT.

V and J are TRBV6-5 and TRBJ1-2; D is possibly TRBD1 (5 bases). This CDR3 spans 11 amino acids. Germline assignment: CDR1 MNHEY and CDR2 SVGAGI. V dropped 5 bases and J dropped 8 bases, with 9 bases sitting between them. The chain's CDR3 is CASSTNRGYTF. In DNA form, the CDR3 reads TGTGCCAGCAGTACAAACAGGGGCTACACCTTC.

The J gene is TRBJ2-7, the V gene TRBV28; either TRBD1 or TRBD2 may fit D (6 bases each). The CDR3 totals 16 residues. V was pared by 7 bases and J by 4 bases, with 23 bases between. Germline V CDR1 and CDR2: MDHEN, SYDVKM. For the CDR3, the DNA is TGTGCCAGCACCCGCAGGGGAGGCCGCGCCGTGTACGAGCAGTACTTC. This translates into CASTRRGGRAVYEQYF.